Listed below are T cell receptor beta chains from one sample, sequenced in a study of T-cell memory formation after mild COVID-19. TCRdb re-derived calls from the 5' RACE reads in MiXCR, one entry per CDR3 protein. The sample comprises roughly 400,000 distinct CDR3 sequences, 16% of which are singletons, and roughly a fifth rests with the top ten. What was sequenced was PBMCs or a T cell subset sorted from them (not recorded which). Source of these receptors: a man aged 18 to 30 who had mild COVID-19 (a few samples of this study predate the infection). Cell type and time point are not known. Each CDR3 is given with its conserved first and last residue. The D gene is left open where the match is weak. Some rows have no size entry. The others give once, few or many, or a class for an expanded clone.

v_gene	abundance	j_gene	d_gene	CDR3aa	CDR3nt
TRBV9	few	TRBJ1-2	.	CASSATGSYGYTF	TGTGCCAGCAGCGCGACAGGATCCTATGGCTACACCTTC
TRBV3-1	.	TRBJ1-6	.	CASSQEGSSPLHF	TGTGCCAGCAGCCAAGAGGGAAGTTCACCCCTCCACTTT
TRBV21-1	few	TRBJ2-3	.	CARRDGPSTDTQYF	TGTGCCAGGAGGGACGGGCCTAGCACAGATACGCAGTATTTT
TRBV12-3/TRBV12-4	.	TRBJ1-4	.	CASSHNEKLFF	TGTGCCAGCAGCCACAATGAAAAACTGTTTTTT
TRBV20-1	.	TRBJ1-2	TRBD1	CSARVLRDSLYGYTF	TGCAGTGCTAGAGTCCTCAGGGACAGCCTCTATGGCTACACCTTC
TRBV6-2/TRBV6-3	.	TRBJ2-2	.	CASRSGGVYAGELFF	TGTGCCAGCAGGTCGGGGGGCGTATACGCCGGGGAGCTGTTTTTT
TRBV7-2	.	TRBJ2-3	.	CASSPTGLVSSTDTQYF	TGTGCCAGCAGCCCCACGGGACTGGTTTCTAGCACAGATACGCAGTATTTT
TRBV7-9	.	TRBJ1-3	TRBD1	CASSSGQATGNTIYF	TGTGCCAGCAGCTCCGGACAGGCGACTGGAAACACCATATATTTT
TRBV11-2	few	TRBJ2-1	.	CASSLQSYEQFF	TGTGCCAGCAGCTTACAGAGCTATGAGCAGTTCTTC
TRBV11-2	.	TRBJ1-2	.	CASSAGPQQGYTF	TGTGCCAGCAGCGCCGGGCCTCAGCAAGGCTACACCTTC
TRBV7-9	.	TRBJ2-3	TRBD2	CASSSRLAGKDTQYF	TGTGCCAGCAGCTCAAGACTAGCGGGGAAAGATACGCAGTATTTT
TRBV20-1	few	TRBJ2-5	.	CSATHPGYQETQYF	TGCAGTGCCACCCACCCCGGGTACCAAGAGACCCAGTACTTC
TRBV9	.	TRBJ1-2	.	CASSVRQDYGYTF	TGTGCCAGCAGCGTCCGACAGGACTATGGCTACACCTTC
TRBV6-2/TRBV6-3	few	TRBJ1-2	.	CASRDTGKPDGYTF	TGTGCCAGCAGAGACACAGGCAAACCTGATGGCTACACCTTC
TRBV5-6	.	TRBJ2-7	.	CASSFEAGGTYEQYF	TGTGCCAGCAGCTTTGAGGCAGGGGGGACCTACGAGCAGTACTTC
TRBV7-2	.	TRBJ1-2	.	CASSPRSGPVGYGYTF	TGTGCCAGCAGCCCGCGGAGTGGTCCCGTTGGCTATGGCTACACCTTC
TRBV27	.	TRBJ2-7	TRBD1	CASGQGTSYEQYF	TGTGCCAGCGGACAGGGCACCTCCTACGAGCAGTACTTC
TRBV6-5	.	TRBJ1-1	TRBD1	CASLGGTGGREAFF	TGTGCCAGTCTCGGGGGGACAGGGGGCAGAGAAGCTTTCTTT
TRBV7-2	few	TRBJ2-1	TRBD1	CASSLARDRVNEQFF	TGTGCCAGCAGCTTAGCCCGGGACAGGGTCAATGAGCAGTTCTTC
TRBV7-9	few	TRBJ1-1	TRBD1	CASSFLIPRQGKAEAFF	TGTGCCAGCAGCTTCCTTATCCCGAGACAGGGTAAGGCTGAAGCTTTCTTT
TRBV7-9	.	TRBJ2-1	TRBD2	CASSPRGLADYNEQFF	TGTGCCAGCAGCCCACGGGGACTAGCGGATTACAATGAGCAGTTCTTC
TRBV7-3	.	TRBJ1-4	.	CASSRLGGANEKLFF	TGTGCCAGCAGCCGTCTCGGGGGCGCGAATGAAAAACTGTTTTTT
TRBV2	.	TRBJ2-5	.	CASAGLEEETQYF	TGTGCCAGCGCAGGACTGGAAGAAGAGACCCAGTACTTC